This T cell receptor (beta chain) was sequenced in a study of blood T cell repertoires in COVID-19. Overall study context: Specimens from acute and convalescent COVID-19 originated in the United States, Italy and Spain. PBMCs, B-cell-depleted T cells, or T cells were the source of the cDNA or gDNA that made up the material.

This clone showed up just once. One junction end disagrees with the germline gene, perhaps due to a read error. In the authors' workflow: From reference gene primer amplification, estimates of nucleated cell counts were derived. Produced via immunoSEQ multiplex PCR; TCRdb's table is partial and in-frame only. V and J calls plus clone size are reproduced from that table; the DNA served to infer D and trimming. The sample includes roughly 15,000 clones, 84% seen only once; the top ten take roughly a third. The TCR originated in a man in his forties or fifties with active COVID-19. Sequencing was performed on peripheral blood.

The CDR3 spells CASSLAGSYKQYF. Here the CDR3 DNA reads TGTGCCAGCAGCCTCGCAGGGTCCTACAAGCAGTACTTC. This chain connects TRBV3-1 (or the pseudogene TRBV3-2) to TRBJ2-7; tentatively, D is TRBD1 (5 bases). CDR1 LGHDT and CDR2 YNNKEL come from the germline V gene (reference sequence). The CDR3 covers 13 residues.